The T cell receptor (beta chain) under discussion was sequenced for a study of shared T cell receptors in the human thymus. The CDR3 extends over 11 amino acids. Between the trimmed V and J ends, which lost 8 bases and 4 bases, there was a span of 8 bases. Germline V gene sequence: CDR1 MNHEY, CDR2 SVGAGI. The data were produced by immunoSEQ multiplex PCR, yet TCRdb's version contains in-frame clones alone and is incomplete. This table holds more than 550,000 clones, 80% to 90% found once. These records were also assigned to another study, of human thymus T cells. That study reports: Donation came from healthy Finnish infants having corrective surgery for congenital heart defects. Thymic resections from corrective heart surgery supplied the tissue. Within thymic and blood repertoires, V and J gene usage appeared to be biased. Thymic repertoires from unrelated individuals overlapped highly, related research reported.

The chain joins TRBV6-5 to TRBJ1-2; D remains ambiguous. Material for sequencing was thymocytes. The receptor comes from a girl younger than two with a congenital heart defect. Written as DNA, the CDR3 is TGTGCCAGCGGGCCTATCTATGGCTACACCTTC. Protein product: CASGPIYGYTF.